This is a list of T cell receptor beta chains from one sample in a study of neoadjuvant anti-PD-1 for oral cavity cancer. Sequencing was performed with immunoSEQ multiplex PCR; in TCRdb, only in-frame clones are kept and a portion is missing. The sample carries some 15,000 clones, around 70% recorded once. The source was PBMCs, collected before nivolumab (anti-PD-1) treatment. The receptors originated from a person aged 35-79 years with oral cavity squamous cell carcinoma. Each CDR3 is given with its conserved first and last residue. The D gene is left open where the match is weak. The size of a clone is reported for some rows only, either as once, few or many, or as a class for expanded clones.

d_call: -
clone_size: -
v_call: TRBV29-1
j_call: TRBJ2-1
cdr3_nt: TGCAGCGTTGAGGAATTCCGGGAGCAGTTCTTC
cdr3_aa: CSVEEFREQFF

d_call: -
clone_size: -
v_call: TRBV29-1
j_call: TRBJ1-1
cdr3_nt: TGCAGCGCAAGGAACATCGCGTCCATGAACACTGAAGCTTTCTTT
cdr3_aa: CSARNIASMNTEAFF

d_call: -
clone_size: -
v_call: TRBV27
j_call: TRBJ2-2
cdr3_nt: TGTGCCACCTCTCGCTCCAGTACAGGGACCGGGGAGCTGTTTTTT
cdr3_aa: CATSRSSTGTGELFF

d_call: -
clone_size: -
v_call: TRBV19
j_call: TRBJ1-1
cdr3_nt: TGTGCCAGCCTTGATGGCACCCCGAGAGCTTTCTTT
cdr3_aa: CASLDGTPRAFF

d_call: TRBD1
clone_size: few
v_call: TRBV14
j_call: TRBJ2-4
cdr3_nt: TGTGCCAGCAGTAAGGGGGCAACCAAAAACATTCAGTACTTC
cdr3_aa: CASSKGATKNIQYF

d_call: -
clone_size: -
v_call: TRBV6-1
j_call: TRBJ2-3
cdr3_nt: TGTGCCAGCAGTGAAGCGGGCGGATCACCTCGCACAGATACGCAGTATTTT
cdr3_aa: CASSEAGGSPRTDTQYF

d_call: -
clone_size: -
v_call: TRBV13
j_call: TRBJ1-1
cdr3_nt: TGTGCCAGCAGCTTACGGCGAAACACTGAAGCTTTCTTT
cdr3_aa: CASSLRRNTEAFF

d_call: -
clone_size: once
v_call: TRBV2
j_call: TRBJ1-5
cdr3_nt: TGTGCCAGCAGTTTGACAACCGGGGGTCAGCCCCAGCATTTT
cdr3_aa: CASSLTTGGQPQHF

d_call: -
clone_size: few
v_call: TRBV2
j_call: TRBJ1-1
cdr3_nt: TGTGCCAGCAGTGAATCTGACAGAATGGAAGCTTTCTTT
cdr3_aa: CASSESDRMEAFF

d_call: TRBD1
clone_size: -
v_call: TRBV19
j_call: TRBJ1-2
cdr3_nt: TGTGCCAGTACCGGCTTTGGACAGGCGTTCTATGGCTACACCTTC
cdr3_aa: CASTGFGQAFYGYTF

d_call: -
clone_size: -
v_call: TRBV2
j_call: TRBJ2-3
cdr3_nt: TGTGCCAGCAGTGCTCGGTTCACAGATACGCAGTATTTT
cdr3_aa: CASSARFTDTQYF

d_call: -
clone_size: -
v_call: TRBV7-3
j_call: TRBJ2-6
cdr3_nt: TGTGCCAGCAGCTTAACGGGCTCTGGGGCCAACGTCCTGACTTTC
cdr3_aa: CASSLTGSGANVLTF

d_call: TRBD1
clone_size: few
v_call: TRBV2
j_call: TRBJ1-2
cdr3_nt: TGTGCCAGCAGCCGACAGGGTAGATATGGCTACACCTTC
cdr3_aa: CASSRQGRYGYTF

d_call: -
clone_size: -
v_call: TRBV29-1
j_call: TRBJ2-1
cdr3_nt: TGCAGCGTTGAAGATCCAGCGGAGGTCCTGAAGCAGTTCTTC
cdr3_aa: CSVEDPAEVLKQFF

d_call: TRBD2
clone_size: few
v_call: TRBV10-3
j_call: TRBJ2-3
cdr3_nt: TGTGCCATCCAGAGCCATACTAGCGGGAGCACAGATACGCAGTATTTT
cdr3_aa: CAIQSHTSGSTDTQYF

d_call: TRBD1
clone_size: -
v_call: TRBV7-6
j_call: TRBJ2-7
cdr3_nt: TGTGCCAGCAGCTTAGCGGGGACAGGGAATTACGAGCAGTACTTC
cdr3_aa: CASSLAGTGNYEQYF

d_call: TRBD2
clone_size: -
v_call: TRBV7-3
j_call: TRBJ2-1
cdr3_nt: TGTGCCAGCAGCCAGGGTGCTAGCGGGACCAATGAGCAGTTCTTC
cdr3_aa: CASSQGASGTNEQFF

d_call: -
clone_size: -
v_call: TRBV2
j_call: TRBJ1-2
cdr3_nt: TGTGCCAGCAGTGAGCGACAGGTCTATGGCTACACCTTC
cdr3_aa: CASSERQVYGYTF

d_call: -
clone_size: -
v_call: TRBV6-1
j_call: TRBJ1-5
cdr3_nt: TGTGCCAGCAGTGAAGCGCGACGCATCGATCAGCCCCAGCATTTT
cdr3_aa: CASSEARRIDQPQHF

d_call: -
clone_size: -
v_call: TRBV5-4
j_call: TRBJ2-1
cdr3_nt: TGTGCCAGCAGCTTGGGGACTAATCCCTCCTACAATGAGCAGTTCTTC
cdr3_aa: CASSLGTNPSYNEQFF

d_call: -
clone_size: -
v_call: TRBV15
j_call: TRBJ2-7
cdr3_nt: TGTGCCACCAGCGTAAATTACCAGGACGAGCAGTACTTC
cdr3_aa: CATSVNYQDEQYF

d_call: TRBD2
clone_size: -
v_call: TRBV7-3
j_call: TRBJ2-1
cdr3_nt: TGTGCCAGCAGCTTAGGCGGGAGGGCCAATGAGCAGTTCTTC
cdr3_aa: CASSLGGRANEQFF

d_call: -
clone_size: once
v_call: TRBV4-1
j_call: TRBJ1-1
cdr3_nt: TGCGCCAGCAGCCGGGTGGGCACTGAAGCTTTCTTT
cdr3_aa: CASSRVGTEAFF

d_call: -
clone_size: few
v_call: TRBV4-1
j_call: TRBJ1-2
cdr3_nt: TGCGCCAGCAGCCAAACCCCGTCGATGGACTATGGCTACACCTTC
cdr3_aa: CASSQTPSMDYGYTF

d_call: -
clone_size: -
v_call: TRBV4-1
j_call: TRBJ1-3
cdr3_nt: TGCGCCAGCAGCCATCTGGGGGGATACTCTGGAAACACCATATATTTT
cdr3_aa: CASSHLGGYSGNTIYF

d_call: -
clone_size: -
v_call: TRBV2
j_call: TRBJ1-1
cdr3_nt: TGTGCCAGCATTCTCACCTCGGAGACTGAAGCTTTCTTT
cdr3_aa: CASILTSETEAFF

d_call: -
clone_size: -
v_call: TRBV14
j_call: TRBJ2-1
cdr3_nt: TGTGCCAGCAGCCAGGGGGAGAGCTCCTACAATGAGCAGTTCTTC
cdr3_aa: CASSQGESSYNEQFF

d_call: TRBD2
clone_size: -
v_call: TRBV6-4
j_call: TRBJ2-3
cdr3_nt: TGTGCCAGCAGTGAGAGTCCGGGAGGGCCGGCAGATACGCAGTATTTT
cdr3_aa: CASSESPGGPADTQYF

d_call: -
clone_size: -
v_call: TRBV27
j_call: TRBJ1-2
cdr3_nt: TGTGCCAGCAGTTTTGGGGGCGCGGGCTATGGCTACACCTTC
cdr3_aa: CASSFGGAGYGYTF

d_call: -
clone_size: -
v_call: TRBV11-2
j_call: TRBJ2-1
cdr3_nt: TGTGCCAGCAGCCAAAGAGCAGGGCACAATGAGCAGTTCTTC
cdr3_aa: CASSQRAGHNEQFF

d_call: -
clone_size: -
v_call: TRBV7-8
j_call: TRBJ2-1
cdr3_nt: TGTGCCAGCGGCCGCGGACGGTTTTTACCCTACAATGAGCAGTTCTTC
cdr3_aa: CASGRGRFLPYNEQFF